This T cell receptor (beta chain) is drawn from a study of CD8+ T cells in alopecia areata. CDR1 SQVTM and CDR2 ANQGSEA come from the germline V gene. There are 14 residues in the CDR3. Trimming removed 1 base at V and 5 bases at J, with 15 bases between. Findings and caveats of the study: Clonality in lesional scalp, especially alopecia totalis/universalis, exceeded that of normal scalp. Uncertainty remains about how baseline CD8+ expansion links to response, with one nonresponder. The study found that many expanded lesional clones persisted in scalp and blood during tofacitinib.

Investigators isolated RNA and reverse transcribed it into cDNA to act as the sequencing template. Clones were sequenced by immunoSEQ multiplex PCR, and TCRdb holds only the in-frame ones, with some missing. Among roughly 46,000 clones listed, around three fifths were seen once. The treatment here: oral pan-JAK inhibitor, 5-10 mg twice daily. Of note for this clone: What it recognizes is unknown.

This specimen consisted of CD8+ T cells sorted from blood, obtained at week 4, from a patient treated with tofacitinib. The origin of this receptor is a human donor with alopecia areata. V and J are TRBV29-1 and TRBJ2-7; D perhaps matches TRBD1 (5 bases). The CDR3 protein is CSVEGLTGSNEQYF. CDR3 DNA: TGCAGCGTTGAAGGTTTAACAGGTTCGAACGAGCAGTACTTC.